Described below is a single TCR beta chain sequence and its context. The data derive from a study of T cell responses to AZD1222 COVID-19 vaccine. Measured with immunoSEQ multiplex PCR; TCRdb has only the in-frame clones, and not every one. The table has fewer than 90,000 clones, 85% to 90% seen once. The CDR3 runs 14 residues. V gave up 5 bases and J gave up 0 bases, with 9 bases separating them. CDR1 LNHNV and CDR2 YYDKDF come from the germline V gene (reference sequence). This TCR was sampled from an adult who received the AZD1222 COVID-19 vaccine. The chain has TRBV15 and TRBJ2-3; D is unclear. The source was peripheral blood, collected 28 days after the second AZD1222 dose. In nucleotides, the CDR3 is TGTGCCACCAGCTTAGACAAGAGCACAGATACGCAGTATTTT. Protein sequence: CATSLDKSTDTQYF. Variable domain in full (rest from reference TRBV15 and TRBJ2-3): DAMVIQNPRYQVTQFGKPVTLSCSQTLNHNVMYWYQQKSSQAPKLLFHYYDKDFNNEADTPDNFQSRRPNTSFCFLDIRSPGLGDTAMYLCATSLDKSTDTQYFGPGTRLTVL.